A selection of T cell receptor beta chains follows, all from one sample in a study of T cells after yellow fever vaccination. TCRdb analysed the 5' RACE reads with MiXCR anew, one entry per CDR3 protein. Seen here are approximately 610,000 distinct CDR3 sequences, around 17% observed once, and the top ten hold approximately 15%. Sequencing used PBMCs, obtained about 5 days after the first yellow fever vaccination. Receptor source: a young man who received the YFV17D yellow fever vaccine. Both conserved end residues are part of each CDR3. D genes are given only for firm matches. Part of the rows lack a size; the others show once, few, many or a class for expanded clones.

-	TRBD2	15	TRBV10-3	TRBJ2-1	CASWGSGTSGGEQFF	TGTGCCTCGTGGGGCTCCGGGACTAGCGGGGGGGAGCAGTTCTTC
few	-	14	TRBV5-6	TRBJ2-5	CASSLRSVPETQYF	TGTGCCAGCAGCTTGCGTTCTGTACCGGAGACCCAGTACTTC
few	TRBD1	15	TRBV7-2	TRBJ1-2	CASSPTAGQGYGYTF	TGTGCCAGCAGCCCTACCGCGGGACAGGGGTATGGCTACACCTTC
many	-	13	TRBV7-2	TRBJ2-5	CASSLVRKETQYF	TGTGCCAGCAGCTTAGTAAGGAAAGAGACCCAGTACTTC
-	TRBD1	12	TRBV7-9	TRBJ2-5	CASSWVQGAQYF	TGTGCCAGCAGCTGGGTTCAGGGGGCCCAGTACTTC
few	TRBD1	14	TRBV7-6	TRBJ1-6	CASSLTDRDSPLHF	TGTGCCAGCAGCTTAACGGACAGGGACTCACCCCTCCACTTT
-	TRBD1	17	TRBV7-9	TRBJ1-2	CASSPDGLDRGIYGYTF	TGTGCCAGCAGCCCAGACGGTCTCGACAGGGGGATCTATGGCTACACCTTC
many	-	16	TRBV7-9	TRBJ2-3	CASSLLTLVYTDTQYF	TGTGCCAGCAGCTTACTGACACTCGTTTACACAGATACGCAGTATTTT
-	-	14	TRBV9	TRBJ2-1	CASSALTRYNEQFF	TGTGCCAGCAGCGCACTTACCAGGTACAATGAGCAGTTCTTC
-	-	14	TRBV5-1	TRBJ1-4	CASSGDTSKEKLFF	TGCGCCAGCAGTGGTGACACCTCGAAAGAAAAACTGTTTTTT
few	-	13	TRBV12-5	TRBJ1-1	CASGLDLPFGAFF	TGTGCTAGTGGTTTGGACCTCCCTTTTGGAGCTTTCTTT
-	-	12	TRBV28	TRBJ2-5	CASHAGMETQYF	TGTGCCAGCCACGCGGGTATGGAGACCCAGTACTTC
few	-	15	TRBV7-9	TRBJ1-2	CASSPGPGGYYGYTF	TGTGCCAGCAGCCCGGGACCCGGTGGGTACTATGGCTACACCTTC
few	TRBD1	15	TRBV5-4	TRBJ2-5	CASSQDRGSPETQYF	TGTGCCAGCAGCCAGGACAGGGGATCCCCAGAGACCCAGTACTTC
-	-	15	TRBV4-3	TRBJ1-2	CASSQTPSANYGYTF	TGCGCCAGCAGCCAAACCCCGTCCGCTAACTATGGCTACACCTTC
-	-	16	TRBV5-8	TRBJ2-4	CASSLGQPDGRNIQYF	TGTGCCAGCAGCTTGGGGCAGCCCGATGGTAGAAACATTCAGTACTTC
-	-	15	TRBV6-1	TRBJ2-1	CASSELGARVDEQFF	TGTGCCAGCAGTGAATTGGGGGCGCGGGTCGATGAGCAGTTCTTC
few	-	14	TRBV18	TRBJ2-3	CASSPVGMADTQYF	TGTGCCAGCTCACCGGTGGGGATGGCAGATACGCAGTATTTT
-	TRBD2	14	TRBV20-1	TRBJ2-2	CSAASGGGPGELFF	TGCAGTGCTGCCAGCGGGGGAGGACCCGGGGAGCTGTTTTTT
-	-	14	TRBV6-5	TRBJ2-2	CASSYEKRPGELFF	TGTGCCAGCAGTTATGAGAAGCGCCCCGGGGAGCTGTTTTTT
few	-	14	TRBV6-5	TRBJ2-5	CASSYSTFQETQYF	TGTGCCAGCAGTTACTCGACCTTCCAAGAGACCCAGTACTTC
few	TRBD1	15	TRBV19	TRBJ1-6	CASSLPGQGSSPLHF	TGTGCCAGTAGCCTTCCGGGACAGGGATCTTCACCCCTCCACTTT
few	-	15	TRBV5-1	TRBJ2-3	CASSSSRVSTDTQYF	TGCGCCAGCAGCTCATCAAGGGTTAGCACAGATACGCAGTATTTT
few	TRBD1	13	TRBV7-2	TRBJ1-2	CASTGTGGLGYTF	TGTGCCAGCACCGGGACAGGGGGCTTGGGCTACACCTTC
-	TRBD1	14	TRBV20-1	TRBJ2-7	CSASGQANSYEQYF	TGCAGTGCCTCGGGACAGGCCAACTCCTACGAGCAGTACTTC
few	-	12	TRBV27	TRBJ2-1	CASSTGGDEQFF	TGTGCCAGCAGTACAGGGGGGGATGAGCAGTTCTTC
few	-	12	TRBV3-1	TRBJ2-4	CASSQEGRERVF	TGTGCCAGCAGCCAAGAGGGCAGGGAACGAGTTTTC
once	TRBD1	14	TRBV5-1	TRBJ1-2	CASSGGQGAEGYTF	TGCGCCAGCAGCGGGGGACAGGGGGCAGAGGGCTACACCTTC
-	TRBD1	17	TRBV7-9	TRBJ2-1	CASSLSGTGSDYNEQFF	TGTGCCAGCAGCTTATCCGGGACAGGGTCGGACTACAATGAGCAGTTCTTC
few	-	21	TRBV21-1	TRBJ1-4	CASRSPTDRGRLPPTNEKLFF	TGTGCCAGCAGATCCCCCACAGATAGGGGCAGGCTCCCTCCAACTAATGAAAAACTGTTTTTT
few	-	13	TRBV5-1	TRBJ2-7	CASSLRVRYEQYF	TGCGCCAGCAGCTTGCGGGTCAGGTACGAGCAGTACTTC
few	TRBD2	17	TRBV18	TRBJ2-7	CASSPPTPGLAGHEQYF	TGTGCCAGCTCACCACCAACGCCGGGACTAGCGGGGCACGAGCAGTACTTC
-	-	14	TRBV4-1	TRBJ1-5	CASSPQGFNQPQHF	TGCGCCAGCAGCCCCCAAGGTTTCAATCAGCCCCAGCATTTT
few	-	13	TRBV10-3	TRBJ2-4	CATLDPGPNIQYF	TGTGCCACCCTGGACCCCGGTCCGAACATTCAGTACTTC
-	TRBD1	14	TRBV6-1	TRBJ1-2	CASRKGGGLYGYTF	TGTGCCAGCAGAAAAGGGGGCGGACTCTATGGCTACACCTTC
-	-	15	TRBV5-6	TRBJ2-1	CASSSREGASNEQFF	TGTGCCAGCAGCTCGAGGGAGGGGGCCTCCAATGAGCAGTTCTTC
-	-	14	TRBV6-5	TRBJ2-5	CASSYPSVGETQYF	TGTGCCAGCAGTTACCCCTCGGTGGGGGAGACCCAGTACTTC
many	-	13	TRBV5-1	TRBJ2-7	CASSLEGTYEQYF	TGCGCCAGCAGCTTGGAGGGAACCTACGAGCAGTACTTC
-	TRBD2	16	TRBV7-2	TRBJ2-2	CATPAAGGPGTGELFF	TGTGCCACCCCAGCAGCGGGGGGGCCCGGCACCGGGGAGCTGTTTTTT
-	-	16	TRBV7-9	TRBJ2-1	CASSTMRAPLYNEQFF	TGTGCCAGCAGCACAATGCGGGCTCCCCTATACAATGAGCAGTTCTTC
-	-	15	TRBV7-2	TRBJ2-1	CASSGVVSGYNEQFF	TGTGCCAGCAGCGGCGTGGTGTCAGGCTACAATGAGCAGTTCTTC
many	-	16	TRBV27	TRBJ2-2	CASSFSPGEGGGELFF	TGTGCCAGCAGTTTCTCGCCAGGGGAAGGAGGCGGGGAGCTGTTTTTT
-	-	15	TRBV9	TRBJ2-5	CASSPMGRAGETQYF	TGTGCCAGCAGCCCGATGGGACGCGCCGGAGAGACCCAGTACTTC
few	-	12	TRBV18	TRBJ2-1	CASSPNYNEQFF	TGTGCCAGCTCACCCAATTACAATGAGCAGTTCTTC
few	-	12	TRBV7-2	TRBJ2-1	CASSREVNEQFF	TGTGCCAGCAGCAGGGAAGTAAATGAGCAGTTCTTC
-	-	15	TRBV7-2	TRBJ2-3	CASSSIDEGDNTQYF	TGTGCCAGCAGCTCGATCGACGAGGGAGACAATACGCAGTATTTT
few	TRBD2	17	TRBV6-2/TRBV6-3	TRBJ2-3	CASSLSQGGSSTDTQYF	TGTGCCAGCAGTTTAAGTCAGGGAGGGTCTAGCACAGATACGCAGTATTTT
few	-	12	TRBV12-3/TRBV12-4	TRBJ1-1	CASSWGNTEAFF	TGTGCCAGCAGTTGGGGGAACACTGAAGCTTTCTTT
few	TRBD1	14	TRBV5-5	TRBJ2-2	CASSAQGATGELFF	TGTGCCAGCAGCGCACAGGGGGCGACCGGGGAGCTGTTTTTT
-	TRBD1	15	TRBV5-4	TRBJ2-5	CASSWRTGTQETQYF	TGTGCCAGCAGCTGGCGGACAGGGACTCAAGAGACCCAGTACTTC
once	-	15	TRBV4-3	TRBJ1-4	CASSQRRIKDEKLFF	TGCGCCAGCAGCCAGAGGCGAATCAAGGATGAAAAACTGTTTTTT